This TCR beta chain was obtained from a study of blood T cells in healthy people across ages. General study results and limits: TCR beta diversity was tightly associated with the proportion of naive T cells. Conclusively comparing naive with antigen-experienced cells was impossible with unsorted PBMCs.

Of note for this clonotype: Its matching antigen is unknown.

The use of a sample-barcoded 5' primer and a J-beta primer mix characterized a second PCR of about 7 to 12 cycles. Tagging of each cDNA molecule was performed by a template-switch adaptor with 12 random nucleotides. TCRdb re-analysed the 5' RACE reads in MiXCR, keeping a single row per CDR3 protein. The table shows around 750,000 distinct CDR3 sequences, with 53% occurring only once. At least 5.5 micrograms of total RNA were extracted per sample. The V gene's germline CDR1 is KGHDR and CDR2 SFDVKD. With 9 bases clipped from V and 3 bases from J, the junction kept 6 bases outside the gene matches. The CDR3 contains 13 residues.

The receptor was isolated from an elderly man in good health. Sequencing was done on a sample of blood. The V and J genes are TRBV24-1 and TRBJ2-7, with 8 bases identical to TRBD2. The CDR3 nucleotides read TGTGCCACCGGTAGCGGGATCGGCTACGAGCAGTACTTC. This codes for CATGSGIGYEQYF.